This T cell receptor (beta chain) was profiled in a study of T cells in localized non-small cell lung cancer. Of note for this clone: Its antigen is as yet unknown.

The length of the CDR3 is 15 residues. J was trimmed by 1 base and V by 8 bases; bases with no gene match: 7. CDR1 and CDR2 (germline): MNHNY, SVGAGI (reference sequence). Study outcomes and limitations: Appearances in adjacent lung were noted for a median 57 of the top 100 tumor clones. A denser population of T cells in blood accompanied longer overall survival. In uninvolved adjacent lung, T cell clonality reached its highest value, exceeding tumor.

TCRdb keeps only in-frame clones here, not all; method: immunoSEQ multiplex PCR. The sample has some 49,000 clones; approximately 80% are singletons. The sequences come from peripheral blood mononuclear cells, collected before any cancer treatment. This chain links TRBV6-6 with TRBJ1-1, with 10 positions matching TRBD1. This sequence originates from a man aged 40 to 75 with stage III lung adenocarcinoma. The CDR3: CASSRDRGQNTEAFF. As DNA, the CDR3 is TGTGCCAGCTCCCGGGACAGGGGCCAGAACACTGAAGCTTTCTTT.